This T cell receptor (beta chain) was identified in a study of shared clonotypes between healthy human individuals. Germline CDR1 and CDR2: MNHNS and SASEGT. This CDR3 has 13 amino acids. The V end was cut by 8 bases, the J end by 2 bases, with 13 bases between. Method: immunoSEQ multiplex PCR; TCRdb's copy keeps in-frame clones and lacks some. Here the sample spans under 1,900,000 clones, approximately 98.5% being singletons. The receptor's source is a man aged 25-45 years in good health. The chain uses TRBV6-1 and TRBJ2-7; tentatively, D is TRBD1 (6 bases). Sequenced sample: naive CD4+ T cells sorted from blood. Documented subset: CD45RA+ positively selected. This chain's CDR3 is CASRPEGAYEQYF. CDR3 DNA sequence: TGTGCCAGCCGCCCAGAGGGGGCCTACGAGCAGTACTTC.